The entry below describes one T cell receptor (beta chain). There are many counts of this clonotype. Its antigen target is currently unknown. Per-base qualities were not stored, and no clone one base away is much larger. The healthy controls were volunteers from a blood bank in Maryland, USA. Libraries from unsorted PBMCs were made from 2 million PBMCs kept in RNAlater at -80 degrees C until RNA extraction. PBMCs were separated from peripheral blood using Ficoll-Hypaque density gradient centrifugation and then cryopreserved in liquid nitrogen. The data belong to a study of neurological immune-mediated disorders (dated by TCRdb to between 2018 and 2021). General notes on the study: The study compared peripheral blood TCR-beta repertoires of HTLV-I-associated myelopathy (HAM/TSP) patients, multiple sclerosis patients and healthy controls using UMI-based sequencing. The approximately 96 TCR-beta libraries covered PBMC samples along with longitudinal samples, technical triplicates, and paired sorted CD4+ and CD8+ T-cell subsets. Of the roughly 68 subjects in the cohort, about 14 were HAM/TSP patients, about 34 were multiple sclerosis patients, and some 20 were healthy controls.

cDNA was synthesized by template-switch 5'RACE using a primer carrying a 10-nucleotide random unique molecular identifier by which each TCR transcript was tagged. Every sequencing run covered 15-18 subjects and yielded more than 170 million TCR-beta sequences. The RNeasy kit was used to extract total RNA. The KAPA Real-time Library Amplification kit was used to amplify TCR-beta VDJ regions with primers for the TCR constant region and the 5'RACE anchor. A first PCR added sample indexes and Illumina adaptors, and a second PCR then raised library yield. After Ampure bead purification, the TCR product of roughly 650 bp was size-selected on a 2% E-gel SizeSelection system. Before pooling, library quality was assessed on a Bioanalyzer, concentration was determined with Qubit, and library quantification was performed with the Kapa Library Quantification kit. Paired-end 2 x 150 bp sequencing of the libraries was performed on an Illumina HiSeq 2500. To increase sequence diversity, about 25-31% phiX was spiked into each library pool. In the authors' own workflow: Quality-filtered reads were processed with the UMI-based MiGEC pipeline, which removed over 75% of raw TCR sequences during error correction. IMGT germline references were used for alignment of VDJ genes, and clonotypes were defined by a unique CDR3 amino acid sequence together with V-J genes. VDJtools evaluated clonal expansion, Shannon diversity and CDR3 relatedness (CalcPairwiseDistances, ClusterSamples); CLCbio workbench built phylogenetic trees. A clone was classed as expanded if it had 8 or more unique UMIs, a cutoff based on coefficient-of-variation modelling across technical triplicates. TCRdb applied fastp at Q25 and MiXCR to the public reads, then kept only in-frame beta chains. Here each entry gathers all rows of one CDR3 protein and keeps the most common genes and DNA. The V and J calls were determined by TCRdb, not by the authors. This sample comprises 65,000 to 80,000 distinct CDR3 sequences, 15% to 20% of them detected only once. The biggest ten clones account for 15% of the sample.

Study-wide findings and limitations: Expanded clones from different subjects shared no identical CDR3 amino acid sequences, which suggests that TCR-beta repertoires were private in all groups. The highest TCR clonal expansion was observed in HAM/TSP patients, whereas the lowest was observed in MS patients, even when compared with healthy controls.

This clonotype originated in a woman in her thirties or forties in good health. Sequencing input: PBMCs.

The sequence in DNA is TGTGCCATCAGTGACCCCCTGGAGACCCAGTACTTC. The translation is CAISDPLETQYF. The rearranged segments are TRBV10-3 and TRBJ2-5, with the identity of the D gene unclear. V is clipped by 3 bases and J by 5 bases, and the sequence between their germline boundaries is 7 bases long. CDR1 and CDR2, looked up from the germline V gene, are ENHRY and SYGVKD. Including the terminal cysteine and phenylalanine, the CDR3 comprises 12 residues. Only the CDR3 portion is preserved as DNA: 36 bases, with reading frame beginning at the first base.